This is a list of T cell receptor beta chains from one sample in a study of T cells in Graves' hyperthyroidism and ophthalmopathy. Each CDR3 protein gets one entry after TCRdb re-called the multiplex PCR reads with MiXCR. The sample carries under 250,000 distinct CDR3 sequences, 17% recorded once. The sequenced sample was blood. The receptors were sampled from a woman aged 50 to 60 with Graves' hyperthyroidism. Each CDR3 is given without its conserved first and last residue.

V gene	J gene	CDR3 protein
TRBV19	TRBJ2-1	ASSWERASGDTYNEQF
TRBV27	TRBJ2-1	ASSPDRGQSSYNEQF
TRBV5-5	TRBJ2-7	ASSFSGIITHEQY
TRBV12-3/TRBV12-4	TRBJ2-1	ASSWTSGRAVNEQF
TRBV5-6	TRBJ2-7	ASSLTAGGFYEQY
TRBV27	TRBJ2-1	ASSPLAGGPNEQF
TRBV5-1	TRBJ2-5	ASSLAGPHQETQY
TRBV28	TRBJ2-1	ASSFPPGGGARSEQF
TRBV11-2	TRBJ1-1	ASSLGGGARAF
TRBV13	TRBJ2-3	ASSLASGMHTDTQY
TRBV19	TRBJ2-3	ASSIGDGDTQY
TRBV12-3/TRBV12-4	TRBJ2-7	ASSLSGSPLTYEQY